These 18 T cell receptor beta chains originate from one sample sequenced in a study of shared clonotypes between healthy human individuals. Here immunoSEQ multiplex PCR was the method, and the copy in TCRdb shows in-frame clones only, minus some. This table has about 1 million clones, 65% to 80% appearing once. Sequences were obtained from memory CD4+ T cells sorted from blood. Subset indicated: CD45RA-negative fraction. The receptors derive from a man younger than 30 in good health.

Remarks on this clone: One end of the junction varies from germline; a read error may be responsible. This chain connects TRBV29-1 to TRBJ1-1; TRBD1 aligns across 8 bases. This CDR3 region has 13 residues. The germline gives CDR1 SQVTM, CDR2 ANQGSEA. The CDR3: CSVDRQGTKEVFF. Written as DNA, the CDR3 is TGCAGCGTTGACAGACAGGGGACTAAAGAAGTTTTCTTT.

The rearrangement joins TRBV6-6 to TRBJ1-2; no reliable D call. This CDR3 contains 13 residues. Trimming left V 0 bases short and J 4 bases short, with 6 bases between. The V gene's germline CDR1 is MNHNY and CDR2 SVGAGI (reference sequence). The chain's CDR3 is CASSYSPSYGYTF. CDR3 in DNA: TGTGCCAGCAGTTACTCACCCAGCTATGGCTACACCTTC.

V usage is TRBV6-1 and J usage is TRBJ2-3; D perhaps matches TRBD1 (6 bases). CDR1 is MNHNS, CDR2 SASEGT, per germline. V was cut by 5 bases and J by 0 bases, with 9 bases left in between. The CDR3 has 14 amino acids. Written as DNA, the CDR3 is TGTGCCAGCAGTCCTCAGGGGAGCACAGATACGCAGTATTTT. It codes for CASSPQGSTDTQYF.

The genes are TRBV18 and TRBJ1-4, with unresolved D. Germline lookup yields CDR1 KGHSH and CDR2 LQKENI. Trimming left V 2 bases short and J 0 bases short, with 10 bases between. CDR3 length: 16 amino acids. Here the CDR3 DNA reads TGTGCCAGCTCACCAGGAGGTGGGTCAACTAATGAAAAACTGTTTTTT. The encoded protein is CASSPGGGSTNEKLFF. Complete variable domain (other parts from reference TRBV18 and TRBJ1-4): NAGVMQNPRHLVRRRGQEARLRCSPMKGHSHVYWYRQLPEEGLKFMVYLQKENIIDESGMPKERFSAEFPKEGPSILRIQQVVRGDSAAYFCASSPGGGSTNEKLFFGSGTQLSVL.

This clone was seen many times. The chain carries TRBV14 and TRBJ1-1; D gene ambiguous. Germline CDR1 reads SGHDN; CDR2 reads FVKESK. This CDR3 has 14 amino acids. The V end was cut by 6 bases, the J end by 1 base, with 12 bases between. In nucleotides, the CDR3 is TGTGCCAGCAGTCTAGTGTCGAAGAACACTGAAGCTTTCTTT. This gives the protein CASSLVSKNTEAFF.

This clone has just a few counts. The rearrangement uses TRBV5-6 and TRBJ1-2, with TRBD1 matching over 7 bases. V dropped 4 bases and J dropped 0; count of bases not matched to a gene: 6. The CDR3 length is 15 residues. Germline V gives CDR1 SGHDT, CDR2 YYEEEE. CDR3 sequence reads: CASSLGQRTNYGYTF. CDR3 nucleotide sequence: TGTGCCAGCAGCCTGGGACAGAGGACTAACTATGGCTACACCTTC. Complete variable domain (other parts from reference TRBV5-6 and TRBJ1-2): DAGVTQSPTHLIKTRGQQVTLRCSPKSGHDTVSWYQQALGQGPQFIFQYYEEEERQRGNFPDRFSGHQFPNYSSELNVNALLLGDSALYLCASSLGQRTNYGYTFGSGTRLTVV.

The sample holds many counts of this clone. Distinct nucleotide sequences in the sample also encode this CDR3. CDR3 residues: CASSSRPGGNTGELFF. The CDR3 nucleotides read TGTGCCAGCAGCTCTAGGCCGGGGGGGAACACCGGGGAGCTGTTTTTT. This chain uses TRBV7-3 with TRBJ2-2; 7 positions agree with TRBD2. The CDR3 covers 16 residues. V lost 4 bases, J lost 1 base, and 6 bases stayed unmatched. CDR1 SGHTA and CDR2 FQGTGA come from the germline V gene.

This clone was seen more than once but under ten times. The chain is built from TRBV9 and TRBJ2-7; either TRBD1 or TRBD2 may fit D (5 bases each). V gave up 0 bases and J gave up 4 bases, with 14 bases separating them. CDR1 is SGDLS and CDR2 is YYNGEE in the germline V gene. The CDR3 runs to 15 residues. CDR3 DNA sequence: TGTGCCAGCAGCGTAGGATACGGGGCGCTATACGAGCAGTACTTC. Protein: CASSVGYGALYEQYF.

The rearrangement uses TRBV11-3 and TRBJ2-5; D is undetermined. CDR1 and CDR2 (germline): SGHNT, YENEEA. This CDR3 spans 13 amino acids. V gave up 1 base and J gave up 4 bases, with 7 bases separating them. The CDR3 nucleotides are TGTGCCAGCAGCTTAGGGCCGGTAGAGACCCAGTACTTC. Translated: CASSLGPVETQYF.

V is TRBV13 and J is TRBJ2-5; D remains unclear. CDR1 PRHDT and CDR2 FYEKMQ come from the germline V gene (reference sequence). Trimming left V 4 bases short and J 5 bases short, with 14 bases between. The CDR3 contains 14 residues. CDR3 bases: TGTGCCAGCAGCTGGCGGTGGCGATTTGAGACCCAGTACTTC. It yields the protein CASSWRWRFETQYF.

This clone has more than one count but fewer than ten. V gene TRBV6-1 combines with J gene TRBJ1-1, with D possibly TRBD1 on 6 matching bases. Germline CDR1 reads MNHNS; CDR2 reads SASEGT. The length of the CDR3 is 14 residues. V lost 3 bases to trimming and J lost 8 bases, with 16 bases between them. The CDR3 region has the DNA TGTGCCAGCAGTGAGGGACAAGCGGGGAGCGAAGCTTTCTTT. Its translation: CASSEGQAGSEAFF.

The chain is built from TRBV11-2 and TRBJ1-2; D perhaps matches TRBD1 (5 bases). This CDR3 has 13 amino acids. With 3 bases removed from V and 5 bases from J, the gap between germline ends came to 10 bases. Looked up from germline, CDR1 is SGHAT and CDR2 is FQNNGV. In DNA, the CDR3 is TGTGCCAGCAGCTTGAACAGGTTTTATGGCTACACCTTC. Its translation is CASSLNRFYGYTF.

V gene TRBV5-1 combines with J gene TRBJ2-7, with unresolved D. The CDR3 contains 16 residues. With 3 bases removed from V and 0 bases from J, the gap between germline ends came to 16 bases. Germline CDR1 is SGHRS and CDR2 is YFSETQ. As DNA, the CDR3 is TGCGCCAGCAGCTCCCCTAGTGGTAGTAGCTCCTACGAGCAGTACTTC. Amino acids: CASSSPSGSSSYEQYF.

V and J are TRBV30 and TRBJ1-2; D uncertain. V lost 0 bases to trimming and J lost 0 bases, with 11 bases between them. Per germline, CDR1 GTSNPN and CDR2 SVGIG (reference sequence). This CDR3 is built from 15 residues. The CDR3 here is CAWSVLWLPNYGYTF. CDR3 DNA: TGTGCCTGGAGTGTACTTTGGCTTCCTAACTATGGCTACACCTTC.

This clone was observed a handful of times. Here the CDR3 reads CASSLALGTEAFF. In DNA form, the CDR3 reads TGTGCCAGCAGCTTAGCTCTGGGAACTGAAGCTTTCTTT. The V and J genes are TRBV7-9 and TRBJ1-1; D gene unclear. V gave up 0 bases and J gave up 5 bases, with 7 bases separating them. Looked up from germline, CDR1 is SEHNR and CDR2 is FQNEAQ (reference sequence). CDR3 length: 13 residues.

A note on this clone: The same CDR3 also results from other DNA sequences found in this sample. V usage is TRBV9 and J usage is TRBJ1-1; D is perhaps TRBD1 (6 bases). From germline, CDR1 is SGDLS and CDR2 YYNGEE. The V end lost 0 bases, the J end lost 1 base, and 7 bases lay between the germline ends. This CDR3 is built from 14 residues. The CDR3 DNA follows: TGTGCCAGCAGCGTAGGCAGGGGGAACACTGAAGCTTTCTTT. Encoded protein: CASSVGRGNTEAFF. The full variable domain, completed using reference TRBV9 and TRBJ1-1, is DSGVTQTPKHLITATGQRVTLRCSPRSGDLSVYWYQQSLDQGLQFLIQYYNGEERAKGNILERFSAQQFPDLHSELNLSSLELGDSALYFCASSVGRGNTEAFFGQGTRLTVV.

This clone appeared a few times. The V and J genes are TRBV5-1 and TRBJ2-7, with unresolved D. Germline V CDR1 and CDR2: SGHRS, YFSETQ. V lost 4 bases, J lost 3 bases, and 8 bases lay in between. This CDR3 is 12 amino acids long. Here the CDR3 reads CASSKDRYEQYF. As DNA, the CDR3 is TGCGCCAGCAGCAAAGACCGCTACGAGCAGTACTTC. Complete variable domain (other parts from reference TRBV5-1 and TRBJ2-7): KAGVTQTPRYLIKTRGQQVTLSCSPISGHRSVSWYQQTPGQGLQFLFEYFSETQRNKGNFPGRFSGRQFSNSRSEMNVSTLELGDSALYLCASSKDRYEQYFGPGTRLTVT.

As DNA, the CDR3 is TGTGCCAGCAGTGAAGATCGCCTGGGACGCTACGAGCAGTACTTC. It translates to CASSEDRLGRYEQYF. J is TRBJ2-7 and V is TRBV6-1; either TRBD1 or TRBD2 may supply D (5 bases each). The CDR3 runs 15 residues. V was clipped by 1 base and J by 3 bases, with 13 bases between them. The V gene's germline CDR1 is MNHNS and CDR2 SASEGT.